A selection of T cell receptor beta chains follows, all from one sample in a study of monozygotic twins with inflammatory bowel disease. For each CDR3 protein, TCRdb gives one entry from its re-call of the 5' RACE reads, without DNA. The table counts fewer than 200,000 distinct CDR3 sequences; roughly 2.6% lies in the top ten. The sample was blood. All receptors derive from a human donor with ulcerative colitis or Crohn's disease, or a healthy co-twin of an affected twin (not recorded which). CDR3s include the opening cysteine and the closing phenylalanine or tryptophan. Rows may omit the clone size; those that give it use once, few, many or a size class.

TRBV6-1	NA	TRBJ2-3	CASSPATGPTDTQYF
TRBV20-1	medium-sized	TRBJ2-1	CSARAVENEQFF
TRBV5-1	NA	TRBJ2-1	CASSKGTSENEQFF
TRBV9	NA	TRBJ2-3	CASSIKTGVDTQYF
TRBV5-5	NA	TRBJ2-3	CASSEGEGAYGTDTQYF
TRBV19	NA	TRBJ1-5	CASSIGLLLQPQHF
TRBV18	NA	TRBJ1-3	CASSPPGPGRGNTIYF
TRBV4-3	NA	TRBJ1-1	CASSRDRAWGTEAFF
TRBV15	NA	TRBJ1-4	CATRPRQGHEKLFF
TRBV20-1	NA	TRBJ1-1	CSARGWNTEAFF
TRBV6-2/TRBV6-3	NA	TRBJ2-5	CASSYGGEETQYF
TRBV7-8	NA	TRBJ1-2	CASSLDLVGGYTF
TRBV12-3/TRBV12-4	NA	TRBJ1-4	CASIADRSDEKLFF